This TCR beta chain emerged from a study of shared clonotypes between healthy human individuals (TCRdb year 2020). About the study as a whole: The cohort comprised a couple of women and a few men aged 18 to 49 years. Leukapheresis yielded between about 0.94 and 9.5 billion PBMCs per donor. Blood TCR repertoires of four to six healthy adults were deeply sequenced to estimate repertoire size and the extent of clonotype sharing between individuals. For each donor, three plates each were used for CD4 naive and CD4 memory, two plates were used for CD8 naive, and one plate was used for CD8 memory. Different laboratories and diverse techniques were used to prepare libraries and sequence TCR repertoires, to increase sequencing depth and limit assay-specific biases.

This clone was counted between two and nine times. This receptor's antigen is unknown. Qualities for individual bases were not recorded, and no much larger clone is one base off. Using the deep immunoSEQ assay, TCR CDR3 regions were amplified from genomic DNA by multiplex PCR. Extracted genomic DNA from each cell subset was distributed evenly across all wells of several immunoSEQ 96-well plates, and each plate was treated as a replicate. For sorted subsets, each replicate PCR was loaded with approximately 0.2 ug genomic DNA, equivalent to 30,000 or so T cell genomes. Purified libraries were measured with a Qubit 3.0 fluorometer, size-checked on a Bioanalyzer 2100, and measured again with the KAPA Library Quantification kit. A separate single-read 150-cycle Illumina NextSeq 550 flow cell was used to sequence each immunoSEQ 96-well plate. In the original analysis: Because only junctional sequences without quality scores were contained in the immunoSEQ output, filtering matching that applied to full-length reads could not be performed. Sequences were annotated with PyIR, a Python wrapper for IgBLAST v1.9, and V/J genes and CDR3 were assigned using IMGT germline references. Reads were removed for weak V/J assignments (E-value above 1e-6), missing CDR3, stop codons, out-of-frame junctions, or ambiguous translated residues. A V3J clonotype was defined by an identical inferred V gene, J gene, and CDR3 amino acid sequence. Percentage overlap between repertoires was computed as shared unique clonotypes divided by the size of the smaller repertoire. Richness of each repertoire was evaluated using RTK rarefaction, the Chao1 estimator, and Recon v2.1 estimates of unobserved clonotypes. Generation probabilities for all TCRbeta clonotypes obtained by the gDNA method from a few donors were computed using OLGA. TCRdb carries this immuneACCESS record with in-frame sequences only. Its versions omit some clonotypes, under half of them owing to an unresolved V gene in the studies checked, with the rest unexplained. From that table come the V and J calls and clone size; the DNA was used to work out D and trimming. Here the sample has about 2.2 million clones; 93% occur a single time. The ten largest account for approximately 1.7% of the sample.

What the authors observed across the whole study: Sharing across a few donors was observed for 5% to 6.5% of naive CD4, over 3% of naive CD8, 2.3% of memory CD4, and roughly 0.4% of memory CD8 clonotypes. The small number of donors limited the genetic and exposure-history diversity represented. Sampling was limited to blood, and TCR repertoires in tissue likely differ from TCR repertoires in blood. Rarefaction of sorted-subset datasets indicated incomplete sequencing despite the large sequencing depth. Larger estimated clonotype richness was generally found for naive subsets than for memory subsets. Compared with non-shared clonotypes, clonotypes shared by all four sorted-subset donors had higher generation probabilities. Based on pairwise subsampling, the degree of clonotype sharing among donors was expected to be affected by sequencing depth.

The germline V gene (reference sequence) yields SGHKS for CDR1 and YYEKEE for CDR2. The cysteine opens and the phenylalanine closes a CDR3 of 13 amino acids. Kept here is only the CDR3 DNA, which spans 39 bases and is read in frame from base 1. The V and J ends are trimmed by 5 bases and 0 bases, leaving 8 bases between them. For the CD8 naive samples, CD45RO-negative cells were positively selected for CCR7, yielding a CD45RA+CCR7+ population from which TemRA cells were excluded. The donors were healthy, HIV-negative adults who had no recently reported acute infections or vaccinations. All donors were Caucasian adults living in Nashville, Tennessee, USA. Blood was obtained by leukapheresis, after which PBMCs were separated by Ficoll-Histopaque density gradient centrifugation and cryopreserved in liquid nitrogen vapor phase. Analytical flow cytometry was used to check the purity and quantity of each magnetically sorted T cell population. From each sorted fraction, genomic DNA was isolated and quantified by UV absorbance on a Nanodrop 2000c.

The clonotype comes from a man younger than 35 in good health. Some clones in this sample may be carry-over from other donors' samples. The sequenced material came from naive CD8+ T cells from PBMCs. In the paper's terms, the cell subset or site label means: CD45RA+CCR7+. Recombination linked TRBV5-5 to TRBJ1-1; the D gene identity is not certain. CDR3 region: CASRSDLNTEAFF. The DNA sequence is TGTGCCAGCAGGTCGGATTTGAACACTGAAGCTTTCTTT.